This T cell receptor (beta chain) was captured in a study of tumor and adjacent non-tumor tissue in lung cancer. Study-wide background: Histology: about twelve adenocarcinoma, a couple of squamous cell carcinoma, 1 small cell lung cancer. Samples averaged about 4.3 million productive TCRbeta reads each.

Remarks on this clonotype: A read error may produce the germline difference seen at one junction end.

No cell sorting was done before RNA was extracted from the tissue. TCRbeta libraries were built with three rounds of nested PCR, modified from ARM-PCR. TCRdb re-called the multiplex PCR reads with MiXCR, one entry per CDR3 protein. The data contain 60,000 to 90,000 distinct CDR3 sequences, under 80% of them singletons. Material: lung tumor tissue. This receptor was taken from a woman aged 45-59 years with non-small cell lung cancer.

The CDR3 reads CVSSLDRDGRASYEHYF. CDR3 nucleotides: TGTGTCAGCAGCTTAGATCGGGACGGGAGGGCCTCCTACGAGCACTATTTC. This chain links TRBV11-2 with TRBJ2-7; 8 bases line up with TRBD2. Germline values: CDR1 SGHAT, CDR2 FQNNGV. The CDR3 is 17 amino acids. Drawing the rest from reference TRBV11-2 and TRBJ2-7, the complete variable domain is EAGVAQSPRYKIIEKRQSVAFWCNPISGHATLYWYQQILGQGPKLLIQFQNNGVVDDSQLPKDRFSAERLKGVDSTLKIQPAKLEDSAVYLCVSSLDRDGRASYEHYFGPGTRLTVT.